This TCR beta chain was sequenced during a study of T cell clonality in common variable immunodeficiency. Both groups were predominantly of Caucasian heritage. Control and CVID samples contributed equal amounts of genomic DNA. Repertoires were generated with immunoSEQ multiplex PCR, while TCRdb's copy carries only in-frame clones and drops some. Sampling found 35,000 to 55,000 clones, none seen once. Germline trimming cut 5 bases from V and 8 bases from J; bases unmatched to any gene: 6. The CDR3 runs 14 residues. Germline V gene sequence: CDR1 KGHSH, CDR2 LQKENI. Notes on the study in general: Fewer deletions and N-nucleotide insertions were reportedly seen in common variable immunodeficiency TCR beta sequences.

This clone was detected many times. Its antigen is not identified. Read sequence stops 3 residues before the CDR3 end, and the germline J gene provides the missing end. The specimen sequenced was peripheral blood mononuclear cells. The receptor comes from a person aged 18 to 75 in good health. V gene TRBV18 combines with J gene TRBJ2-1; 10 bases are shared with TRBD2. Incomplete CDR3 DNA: TGTGCCAGCTCAATCAGCGGGGGGGATCATGAG. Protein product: CASSISGGDHE. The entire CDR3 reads CASSISGGDHEQFF.